This TCR beta chain is from a study of blood T cell repertoires in COVID-19. Background on the study: COVID-19 samples collected from the United States, Italy and Spain covered acute and convalescent phases. PBMCs, B-cell-depleted T cells, or T cells provided the cDNA or gDNA that made up the material.

Original processing methods: Scientists estimated how many nucleated cells there were by amplifying reference gene primers. Assay used: immunoSEQ multiplex PCR; TCRdb lists only in-frame clones, some missing. The V and J calls and the clone size are those of that table, but D and trimming were determined from the DNA. The sample records tens of thousands of clones, about 83% being singletons. Germline V lookup: CDR1 SGHRS, CDR2 YFSETQ. The CDR3 runs 14 residues. V shed 2 bases and J 3 bases; nucleotides not matched to a gene: 3. The chain links TRBV5-1 to TRBJ1-1; 8 positions agree with TRBD1. The sequencing input was peripheral blood. The TCR comes from a middle-aged man with active COVID-19. The CDR3 DNA sequence: TGCGCCAGCAGCTTTACAGGGGGGGACACTGAAGCTTTCTTT. This sequence encodes CASSFTGGDTEAFF.